This T cell receptor (beta chain) appears in the sequencing data of a study of radiotherapy plus CTLA-4 blockade in lung cancer. Study details: Objective response was observed in about 19% of patients, and disease control in approximately 30%.

This clone was recorded only once. What it binds is unknown. CTLA-4 blockade using ipilimumab, together with focal radiation, was received by patients with chemo-refractory metastatic non-small-cell lung cancer. Data came from immunoSEQ multiplex PCR; TCRdb stores just in-frame clones and leaves some out. The sample lists fewer than 100,000 clones, around 79% occurring once. Study observations and caveats: Among blood TCR repertoires after radiotherapy plus ipilimumab, tumor-derived clones expanded. Reports identified early blood T cell clone dynamics, with interferon-beta, as the best response predictor.

The sequencing here drew on peripheral blood, taken from a patient treated with radiotherapy plus ipilimumab. This sequence was found in a human donor with non-small cell lung cancer whose response to radiotherapy plus ipilimumab could not be evaluated. Some clones in this sample may be carry-over from other donors' samples.

DNA of the CDR3: TGTGCCAGTAGTGTCGGGACAGGGGACGGCGAGCAGTACTTC. This translates into CASSVGTGDGEQYF. The chain links TRBV19 to TRBJ2-7; 10 positions agree with TRBD1. Germline lookup yields CDR1 LNHDA and CDR2 SQIVND (reference sequence). With V trimmed by 5 bases and J by 6 bases, 7 bases remained unmatched. The CDR3 totals 14 residues.